Each of the 16 T cell receptor beta chains below was sequenced from the same sample in a study of naive and memory T cell subsets. Two oligonucleotides, mixed equimolar, formed the beta constant-region primer covering TRBC1 and TRBC2. Four rounds of PCR amplified the ligated cDNA using nested alpha and beta constant-region primers plus SP2. TCRdb re-called the UMI-ligation and nested PCR reads through MiXCR, storing one row per CDR3 protein. The sample lists 150,000 or so distinct CDR3 sequences, over 20% occurring once. Study-level results: Naive repertoires, especially CD8, held a few larger clonotypes, possibly memory cells re-expressing CD45RA.

These receptors lack a known antigen. Sequenced: naive CD4+ T cells from blood. Every receptor here comes from a human donor in good health.

This clonotype was counted between two and nine times. The rearrangement links TRBV12-3 or TRBV12-4 to TRBJ1-5, with a tentative D call TRBD1 (6 bases). Trimming cost V 3 bases and J 1 base, with 10 bases left between them. The CDR3 spans 15 residues. CDR3 residues: CASSLMGASNQPQHF. CDR3 in DNA: TGTGCCAGCAGTTTGATGGGGGCGAGCAATCAGCCCCAGCATTTT.

V gene TRBV3-1 combines with J gene TRBJ2-3; 10 nucleotides line up with TRBD2. This CDR3 is built from 18 residues. Per the germline V gene, CDR1 is LGHDT and CDR2 is YNNKEL (reference sequence). V was clipped by 0 bases and J by 5 bases; unmatched bases: 11. The CDR3 reads CASSQDRSSGRRGDTQYF. The CDR3 DNA follows: TGTGCCAGCAGCCAAGATCGGTCTAGCGGGAGACGTGGAGATACGCAGTATTTT.

The chain links TRBV7-2 to TRBJ2-1; 12 bases are a match to TRBD1. V lost 5 bases to trimming and J lost 7 bases; unmatched junction nucleotides: 9. This CDR3 contains 16 residues. Germline V lookup: CDR1 SGHTA, CDR2 FQGNSA. The CDR3 loop is CASSTTRGQGANEQFF. The CDR3 nucleotides read TGTGCCAGCAGCACCACCCGGGGACAGGGGGCGAATGAGCAGTTCTTC.

The chain has TRBV5-1 and TRBJ2-5; D possibly corresponds to TRBD2 (5 bases). CDR3 length: 12 amino acids. Deletions cut 4 bases from V and 3 bases from J, with 7 bases between. From germline, CDR1 is SGHRS and CDR2 YFSETQ. The CDR3 nucleotides read TGCGCCAGCAGCGTCGGGGAAGAGACCCAGTACTTC. Amino acid sequence: CASSVGEETQYF.

The chain is built from TRBV6-6 and TRBJ2-5; TRBD2 aligns across 13 bases. The CDR3 has 16 amino acids. The V and J ends lost 6 bases and 2 bases, in that order; junction bases with no gene match: 6. Germline V lookup: CDR1 MNHNY, CDR2 SVGAGI (reference sequence). The CDR3 region is CASRQPGLAGQETQYF. In DNA, the CDR3 is TGTGCCAGCAGACAACCGGGACTAGCGGGACAAGAGACCCAGTACTTC.

This clonotype was observed a few times. CDR3 protein: CASSYTGAAVGEKLFF. The CDR3 DNA reads TGTGCCAGCAGCTACACGGGCGCGGCAGTGGGGGAAAAACTGTTTTTT. V gene TRBV7-9 combines with J gene TRBJ1-4; no clear D. CDR3 length: 16 amino acids. V shed 4 bases and J shed 8 bases, with 20 bases lying between them. CDR1 and CDR2 from the germline V gene are SEHNR and FQNEAQ (reference sequence). The variable domain in full, completed from reference TRBV7-9 and TRBJ1-4, reads DTGVSQNPRHKITKRGQNVTFRCDPISEHNRLYWYRQTLGQGPEFLTYFQNEAQLEKSRLLSDRFSAERPKGSFSTLEIQRTEQGDSAMYLCASSYTGAAVGEKLFFGSGTQLSVL.

The chain employs TRBV2 and TRBJ2-2, with 14 nucleotides matching TRBD2. Germline lookup yields CDR1 SNHLY and CDR2 FYNNEI. The CDR3 runs to 15 residues. V lost 7 bases and J lost 5; bases outside the gene matches: 3. CDR3 amino acids: CASKGLAGVTGELFF. CDR3 coding DNA: TGTGCCAGCAAGGGACTAGCGGGAGTTACCGGGGAGCTGTTTTTT.

This clonotype was recorded a few times. The rearrangement uses TRBV5-1 and TRBJ2-5, with D perhaps matching TRBD1 or TRBD2 (6 bases each). Germline lookup yields CDR1 SGHRS and CDR2 YFSETQ. This CDR3 region has 14 residues. V gave up 4 bases and J gave up 6 bases, with 16 bases separating them. CDR3 loop: CASSPGAQRKTQYF. CDR3 bases: TGCGCCAGCAGCCCGGGGGCTCAGAGGAAGACCCAGTACTTC.

This clonotype came up a few times. The rearrangement links TRBV5-6 to TRBJ2-1; D is ambiguous. Germline lookup yields CDR1 SGHDT and CDR2 YYEEEE. This CDR3 is 15 amino acids long. V was cut by 4 bases and J by 8 bases, with 19 bases left in between. The CDR3 loop reads CASSTLEGSWYEQFF. CDR3 coding DNA: TGTGCCAGCAGCACCTTAGAAGGAAGTTGGTATGAGCAGTTCTTC.

This clonotype was seen only a few times. The chain combines TRBV24-1 with TRBJ2-1; unclear D gene. Germline CDR1 reads KGHDR; CDR2 reads SFDVKD. The V end was cut by 5 bases, the J end by 1 base, with 11 bases between. This CDR3 has 15 amino acids. The DNA for the CDR3 is TGTGCCACCAGTGTGGTAGGGATGTCCTACAATGAGCAGTTCTTC. This codes for CATSVVGMSYNEQFF.

This clonotype was found a few times. V usage is TRBV9 and J usage is TRBJ2-3; 8 nucleotides agree with TRBD2. Germline V lookup: CDR1 SGDLS, CDR2 YYNGEE. Trimming cost V 6 bases and J 1 base; bases outside gene matches: 7. CDR3 size: 15 residues. CDR3 bases: TGTGCCAGCACTTTTCTGACTAGCGGCACAGATACGCAGTATTTT. As protein: CASTFLTSGTDTQYF.

This clonotype showed up just once. The V gene is TRBV5-4, the J gene TRBJ2-1; TRBD2 matches at 11 bases. CDR1 is SGHNT and CDR2 is YYREEE in the germline V gene (reference sequence). CDR3 length equals 18 residues. Germline trimming cut 3 bases from V and 3 bases from J; bases unmatched to any gene: 11. The CDR3 bases are TGTGCCAGCAGCTCCATTAAGGGTAGCGGGAGGGGCTACAATGAGCAGTTCTTC. Residues: CASSSIKGSGRGYNEQFF.

The chain recombines TRBV28 with TRBJ2-7, with D possibly matching TRBD2 (5 bases). CDR3 length: 12 residues. CDR1 and CDR2 (germline): MDHEN, SYDVKM. V was cut by 5 bases and J by 7 bases, with 12 bases left in between. The CDR3 DNA reads TGTGCCAGCAGTACCTTAACGGGAGAGCAGTACTTC. This translates into CASSTLTGEQYF.

In this sample, this clonotype turned up a few times. The chain employs TRBV2 and TRBJ2-5; D may be TRBD1 or TRBD2 (6 bases each). Germline V gene data show CDR1 as SNHLY and CDR2 as FYNNEI. The CDR3 is 13 amino acids. V shed 6 bases and J shed 5 bases, with 13 bases lying between them. The CDR3 sequence: CASSRGRMETQYF. The CDR3 coding sequence is TGTGCCAGCAGCCGGGGGCGAATGGAGACCCAGTACTTC.

The V and J genes are TRBV20-1 and TRBJ2-5; no clear D gene. Germline V gene lookup returns CDR1 DFQATT and CDR2 SNEGSKA (reference sequence). The CDR3 has 11 amino acids. Trimming left V 1 base short and J 5 bases short, with 5 bases between. The CDR3 loop reads CSARVGETQYF. DNA for the CDR3: TGCAGTGCTAGAGTCGGGGAGACCCAGTACTTC.

This clonotype showed up just a few times. This chain joins TRBV2 and TRBJ2-3, with 7 positions matching TRBD1. The CDR3 extends over 14 amino acids. Germline lookup yields CDR1 SNHLY and CDR2 FYNNEI. V trimming: 9 bases; J trimming: 2 bases; junction bases outside the gene matches: 8. As DNA, the CDR3 is TGTGCCAGTTTAGAGGACAGGAACACAGATACGCAGTATTTT. Translated: CASLEDRNTDTQYF.